This T cell receptor (beta chain) derives from a study of CD8+ T cells in alopecia areata (dated 2018 in TCRdb). Study-wide context: Treated patients were enrolled in an open-label pilot trial of oral tofacitinib at 5 to 10 mg twice daily for moderate-to-severe alopecia areata. TCRbeta CDR3 regions were amplified by immunoSEQ multiplex PCR with 35 Vbeta forward and 13 Jbeta reverse primers. High-throughput TCRbeta sequencing was used to examine T cell clonal expansion in alopecia areata in both the C3H/HeJ mouse model and human patients. Patients stayed on tofacitinib for 6 to 18 months and then had 6 months of follow-up off drug so that delayed response and recurrence could be assessed. On the human side, TCRbeta sequencing was run on scalp tissue and on sorted CD4+ and CD8+ peripheral blood T cells from healthy controls and from alopecia areata patients with either patchy or totalis/universalis disease. Biopsies were taken from tofacitinib-treated patients at baseline and again at 4 and 24 weeks into treatment, and several of those patients also had a later scalp biopsy. RNA was extracted with the PAXgene miRNA kit for fixed scalp, the miRNeasy kit for PBMCs, and the RNeasy kit for mouse skin. Clonality in the scalp was compared among normal scalp (n=4), patchy alopecia areata scalp (n=8), and alopecia totalis/universalis scalp (n=8). In treated patients, disease severity was measured using the SALT score, which gives the percentage of scalp surface area affected.

In regard to this clone: No cognate antigen has been identified for it. Base qualities were left out, and no much larger clone turns up one base away.

The CDR3 sequence holds 12 residues, the cysteine and phenylalanine included. The DNA shown is the 36-base CDR3, in frame from base 1. CDR1 and CDR2 are read off the germline V gene (reference sequence) as GTSNPN and SVGIG. The V end loses 8 bases and the J end loses 0 bases, and a stretch of 5 bases separates them. Libraries were constructed by the immunoSEQ multiplex PCR assay. To provide template for TCR sequencing, every sample had RNA extracted and reverse transcribed into cDNA. SuperScript III was used to make first-strand cDNA, primed with a 2:1 mix of oligo-dT and random hexamers. A synthetic immune receptor repertoire was used to gauge amplification bias, and whatever bias remained was removed computationally. Regarding the original processing steps: Raw reads were preprocessed to remove errors, and CDR3 was defined according to IMGT conventions as the region from the conserved cysteine to phenylalanine. Clonality was computed as 1 minus the Shannon entropy, with the entropy normalized by log2 of the number of productive unique TCRs. Whether scalp clones were CD4 or CD8 was inferred by matching scalp TCRbeta sequences against CD4 and CD8 repertoires sorted from blood. Here the immuneACCESS table is served through TCRdb, limited to in-frame sequences with V and J called. Missing clones are a known gap in these copies; in checked studies unresolved V genes cover under half, and the rest lacks a known reason. V and J calls and clone size are those listed in that table; D and trimming were worked out from the DNA. This sample has about 110,000 clones in its table, and about three fifths of those were observed once. The ten largest make up less than 15% of the sample.

Reading the label with the study, this specimen's time point is: 20 to 30 weeks on oral tofacitinib. According to the study, the label for this sample's treatment or condition signals: oral pan-JAK inhibitor, 5-10 mg twice daily. Peripheral blood and lesional scalp punch biopsies were obtained from patients with alopecia areata. PBMCs were isolated by density centrifugation and stained for CD3, CD4 and CD8, and CD4+ and CD8+ T cells were sorted on a FACSAria. Overall study outcomes, separate from this receptor: Unlike mouse skin, where gammadelta T cells dominate, normal human skin contains resident alphabeta T cells that get sequenced too, which complicates analysis of the scalp TCR repertoire. Lesional scalp, especially in alopecia totalis/universalis, showed higher clonality and more expanded CD8+ clones than normal scalp, suggesting antigenic drive. With tofacitinib, both scalp clonality and the number of expanded CD8+ clones among the top 100 scalp clones went down significantly. TCR sequences shared between patients were less clear than in mice, possibly partly because of HLA diversity in the patient population. Many expanded lesional clones were found to persist in scalp and blood during tofacitinib treatment, and relapse after treatment cessation may be partly explained by this persistence. Because the treated cohort was small and had only one nonresponder, larger studies are needed to examine links between baseline CD8+ expansion and response.

This sequence was found in a human donor with alopecia areata. Specimen: CD8+ T cells sorted from blood, collected at week 24, from a patient treated with tofacitinib. The chain uses TRBV30 and TRBJ2-6; no D gene call is confident. The CDR3 region has the sequence CAQDSGANVLTF. The DNA sequence is given as TGTGCCCAAGACTCTGGGGCCAACGTCCTGACTTTC.